Shown below are 9 T cell receptor beta chains from a single sample sequenced in a study of OX40 agonist ivuxolimab in advanced cancers. TCRdb keeps only in-frame clones here, not all; method: immunoSEQ multiplex PCR. This sample carries more than 50,000 clones, 75% to 90% of them seen once, and the ten largest clones take about 12%. Sequenced here: CD4+ or CD8+ T cells sorted from blood, sampled in a trial of the OX40 agonist ivuxolimab. Source of these receptors: an adult with an advanced solid tumor such as melanoma, head and neck, liver or kidney cancer.

The rearrangement links TRBV11-1 to TRBJ2-7; possible D gene TRBD2, 6 bases. Trimming shortened V by 11 bases and J by 4 bases, and 15 bases separated the two germline ends. This CDR3 is built from 12 residues. Germline values: CDR1 SGHAT, CDR2 FQDESV (reference sequence). CDR3 in amino acids: CAVGSGGYEQYF. The DNA for the CDR3 is TGTGCCGTCGGCTCTGGAGGGTACGAGCAGTACTTC.

This chain uses TRBV7-9 with TRBJ1-2, with D hard to call. The CDR3 covers 13 residues. With 3 bases removed from V and 5 bases from J, the gap between germline ends came to 10 bases. In germline, CDR1 is SEHNR, CDR2 FQNEAQ (reference sequence). The CDR3 DNA is TGTGCCAGCAGCTTGCAGTCCCTTTATGGCTACACCTTC. It codes for CASSLQSLYGYTF.

The rearrangement uses TRBV27 and TRBJ1-5; TRBD1 is a possible D gene (5 bases). Germline CDR1 MNHEY, CDR2 SMNVEV (reference sequence). There are 14 residues in the CDR3. Trimming stripped 2 bases from V and 3 bases from J, with 8 bases between. As DNA, the CDR3 is TGTGCCAGCAGTTTACAGGGTTTCAATCAGCCCCAGCATTTT. Its translation: CASSLQGFNQPQHF.

This clone was found once. The chain joins TRBV29-1 to TRBJ1-5; weak D call: TRBD1 (5 bases). In germline, CDR1 is SQVTM, CDR2 ANQGSEA. V was shortened by 5 bases and J by 7 bases, with 12 bases between the two germline ends. The CDR3 spans 12 residues. The CDR3 here is CSVREGSQPQHF. The CDR3 DNA reads TGCAGCGTTCGTGAGGGGAGCCAGCCCCAGCATTTT. The full variable domain, with the rest looked up from reference TRBV29-1 and TRBJ1-5, is SAVISQKPSRDICQRGTSLTIQCQVDSQVTMMFWYRQQPGQSLTLIATANQGSEATYESGFVIDKFPISRPNLTFSTLTVSNMSPEDSSIYLCSVREGSQPQHFGDGTRLSIL.

The chain is built from TRBV4-1 and TRBJ2-7, with D possibly TRBD2 on 6 matching bases. The CDR3 extends over 13 amino acids. Germline V gives CDR1 MGHRA, CDR2 YSYEKL. Trimming took off 3 bases at V and 4 bases at J, with 10 bases between the two ends. CDR3 in amino acids: CASSHGTQYEQYF. The CDR3 DNA follows: TGCGCCAGCAGCCATGGGACTCAGTACGAGCAGTACTTC.

This clone was detected a few times. The chain links TRBV4-1 to TRBJ1-5, with TRBD1 matching 9 bases. The ends lost 4 bases at V and 6 bases at J; junction bases unmatched: 10. This CDR3 has 16 amino acids. Germline loops: CDR1 MGHRA, CDR2 YSYEKL. The CDR3 sequence is CASSPMDRGVGQPQHF. The DNA of the CDR3 is TGCGCCAGCAGCCCTATGGACAGGGGTGTCGGTCAGCCCCAGCATTTT.

The rearrangement joins TRBV2 to TRBJ2-5; TRBD1 or TRBD2 may be the D gene (5 bases each). With the DNA end fitting TRBJ2-7 better, the J assignment may be wrong. The CDR3 contains 15 residues. Germline V gene lookup returns CDR1 SNHLY and CDR2 FYNNEI. CDR3: CASSEYGDRVFEQYF. The CDR3 region has the DNA TGTGCCAGCAGTGAATATGGGGACCGGGTGTTCGAGCAGTACTTC.

The chain has TRBV27 and TRBJ2-3; D is ambiguous. The CDR3 covers 15 residues. V dropped 0 bases and J dropped 1 base, with 8 bases sitting between them. The germline V gene encodes CDR1 MNHEY and CDR2 SMNVEV (reference sequence). CDR3 in amino acids: CASSLSLFGTDTQYF. The CDR3 nucleotides read TGTGCCAGCAGTTTATCTCTCTTTGGCACAGATACGCAGTATTTT.

As regards this clone: An end of the junction does not agree with germline; a read error may underlie this. Different DNA sequences within this sample yield the same CDR3. The chain uses TRBV30 and TRBJ2-2; D gene ambiguous. Germline CDR1 reads GTSNPN; CDR2 reads SVGIG (reference sequence). This CDR3 region has 14 residues. The CDR3 region has the DNA TGTGCCTGGAGTAAGAAAACGAACACCGGAGAGCTGTTTTTT. Translation: CAWSKKTNTGELFF.